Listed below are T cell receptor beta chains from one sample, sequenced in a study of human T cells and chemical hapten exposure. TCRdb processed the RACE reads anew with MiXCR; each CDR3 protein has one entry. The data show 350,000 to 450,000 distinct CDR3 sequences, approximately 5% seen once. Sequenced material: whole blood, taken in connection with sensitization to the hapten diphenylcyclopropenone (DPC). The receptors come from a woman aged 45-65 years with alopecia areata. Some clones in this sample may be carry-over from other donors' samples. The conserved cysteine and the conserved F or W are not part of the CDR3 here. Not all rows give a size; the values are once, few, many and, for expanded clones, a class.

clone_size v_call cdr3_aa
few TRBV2 ASSKRGLAGVNEQF
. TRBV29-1 SVEVGANGYT
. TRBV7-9 ASSYGQEGYGYT
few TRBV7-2 ASTTGIYTQY
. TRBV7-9 ASSTPTGFKADTQY
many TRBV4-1 ASSQEGQGVYEQY
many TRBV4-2 ASSQDKAQPQH
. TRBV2 ASSGDSGEAF
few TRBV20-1 SARDPRRNTDTQY
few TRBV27 ASSLWGALHYGYT
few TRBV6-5 ASSYWSSGSSYNEQF
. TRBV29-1 SVGPAGNQPQH
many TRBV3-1 ASSRAGASSNQPQH
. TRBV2 AGRLAGLETQY
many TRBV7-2 ASIISPGGSYGYT
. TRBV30 AWTSVSRKDTGELF
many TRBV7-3 ASSLDRGLGYT
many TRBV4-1 ASSQERLGRTGELF
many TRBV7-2 ASSFPGGTANEQF
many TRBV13 ASSPRGRGYGYT
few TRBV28 ASSAPTGLGNQPQH
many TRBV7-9 ASSPDTLTDTQY
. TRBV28 ANGGGSHRQPQH
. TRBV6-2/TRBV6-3 ASSYFMNTEAF
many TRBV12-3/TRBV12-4 ASSPLAGTNGYT
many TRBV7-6 ASSLAVAGGPPNEQF
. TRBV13 ASSLDRSSSGANVLT
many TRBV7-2 ASSLVLPFSGNTIY
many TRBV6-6 ATKAQYYEQY
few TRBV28 ASSYRALTEKLF
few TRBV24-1 ATAGPLAGGTYNEQF
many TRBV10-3 AISVGVNTEAF
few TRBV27 ASSLVAAYNEQF
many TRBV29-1 SVTGTNYGYT
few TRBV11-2 ASSLWLRGTEAF
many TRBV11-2 ASSSSSGNQDTQY
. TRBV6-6 ASSTPGNWEQY
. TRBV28 ASNGFFRGQEPQH
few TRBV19 ASKNGGSNEQF
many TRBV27 ASSSGTGPHEQY
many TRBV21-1 APPPRQGSYEQY
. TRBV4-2 ASSQDPRQAYEQY
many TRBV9 ASSVDGIGTEAF
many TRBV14 ASSPLQSSPLH
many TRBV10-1 ASSAGTGGNEQY
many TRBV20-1 SARDGQGSLTVGGYT
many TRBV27 ASSLAGGHHEQY